This T cell receptor beta chain emerged from a study of shared clonotypes between healthy human individuals. The study's findings and limits: Having only a few donors restricted how much genetic and exposure-history diversity was captured.

This CDR3 comprises 17 residues. Germline V gene sequence: CDR1 WNHNN, CDR2 SYGVQD (reference sequence). With 10 bases removed from V and 4 bases from J, the gap between germline ends came to 26 bases. This clone was observed a single time. Its cognate antigen is unknown. Profiling relied on immunoSEQ multiplex PCR, and the TCRdb table lists in-frame clones only, not all of them. The sample records 780,000 or so clones, 72% being singletons. This chain joins TRBV10-1 and TRBJ2-1, with D tentatively TRBD1 (7 bases). The TCR originated in a woman aged 30 to 39 in good health. Sequencing was done on a sample of memory CD4+ T cells sorted from blood. The subset is: CD45RA-negative fraction. The CDR3 DNA reads as TGCGCCAAACCGGGACAGAGGCGGGAATTGAGGTACAATGAGCAGTTCTTC. This gives the protein CAKPGQRRELRYNEQFF.